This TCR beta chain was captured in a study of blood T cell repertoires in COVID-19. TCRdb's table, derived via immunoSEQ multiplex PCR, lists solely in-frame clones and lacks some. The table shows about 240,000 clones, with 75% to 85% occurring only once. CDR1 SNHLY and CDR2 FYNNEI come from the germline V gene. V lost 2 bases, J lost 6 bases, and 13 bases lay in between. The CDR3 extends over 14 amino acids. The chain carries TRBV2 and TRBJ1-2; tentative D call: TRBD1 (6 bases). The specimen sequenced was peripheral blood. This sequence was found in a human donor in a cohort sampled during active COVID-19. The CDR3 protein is CASSESFGGHGYTF. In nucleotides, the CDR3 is TGTGCCAGCAGTGAAAGCTTCGGGGGGCATGGCTACACCTTC.